The sequence of this T cell receptor (beta chain) was determined in a study of T cell changes during pregnancy in multiple sclerosis. In its sample, this clone was seen once. This CDR3 comprises 11 residues. The V end was cut by 5 bases, the J end by 12 bases, with 14 bases between. Germline V gives CDR1 MNHEY, CDR2 SVGAGI. Libraries were prepared by immunoSEQ multiplex PCR; TCRdb keeps only in-frame clonotypes and omits some of them. Of around 55,000 clones listed, 85% to 90% are singletons. This chain uses TRBV6-5 with TRBJ2-7; D possibly corresponds to TRBD2 (5 bases). The sequence was collected from a female donor with multiple sclerosis, enrolled in a pregnancy study. Sample: CD4+ T cells from peripheral blood mononuclear cells, taken in the first trimester of pregnancy. The CDR3 loop is CASSRYDRGYF. CDR3 coding DNA: TGTGCCAGCAGTAGGTACGATCGGGGGTACTTC.